This is a list of T cell receptor beta chains from one sample in a study of cytomegalovirus exposure and HLA in healthy donors. Method: immunoSEQ multiplex PCR; TCRdb's copy keeps in-frame clones and lacks some. The sample consists of almost 200,000 clones, 79% of them appearing once. Sequenced input: PBMCs. These receptors were taken from a woman aged 25 to 45 in good health and CMV-seropositive. Each CDR3 is given with its conserved first and last residue. A D gene is named only where the DNA matches it firmly. The size field is filled for only some rows; it gives once, few, many or a size class.

CDR3nt: TGTGCCACCAGCAGTACAACTAAGGACTACGAGCAGTACTTC
CDR3aa: CATSSTTKDYEQYF
v_gene: TRBV15
d_gene: -
abundance: -
j_gene: TRBJ2-7

CDR3nt: TGCGCCAGCAGCTCCCAAGGACAGGGAGGTTCACCCCTCCACTTT
CDR3aa: CASSSQGQGGSPLHF
v_gene: TRBV5-1
d_gene: TRBD1
abundance: -
j_gene: TRBJ1-6

CDR3nt: TGCGCCAGCAGTGAACCGGACAGGTGGAGGAACGAGCAGTACTTC
CDR3aa: CASSEPDRWRNEQYF
v_gene: TRBV10-1
d_gene: TRBD1
abundance: -
j_gene: TRBJ2-7

CDR3nt: TGCAGCGGATTGTACAGTGAAAAACTGTTTTTT
CDR3aa: CSGLYSEKLFF
v_gene: TRBV29-1
d_gene: -
abundance: -
j_gene: TRBJ1-4

CDR3nt: TGTGCCAGCAGGCTTGAGACAGCGAACACTGAAGCTTTCTTT
CDR3aa: CASRLETANTEAFF
v_gene: TRBV2
d_gene: -
abundance: once
j_gene: TRBJ1-1

CDR3nt: TGTGCCAGCAGCGCACGGGACATGACCGGGGAGCTGTTTTTT
CDR3aa: CASSARDMTGELFF
v_gene: TRBV9
d_gene: -
abundance: -
j_gene: TRBJ2-2

CDR3nt: TGTGCCAGCAGCCCGGGGGTCCGGGTTGTCTATGGCTACACCTTC
CDR3aa: CASSPGVRVVYGYTF
v_gene: TRBV5-6
d_gene: -
abundance: -
j_gene: TRBJ1-2

CDR3nt: TGTGCCAGCAGCGTACGGAGTACTAATGAAAAACTGTTTTTT
CDR3aa: CASSVRSTNEKLFF
v_gene: TRBV9
d_gene: -
abundance: -
j_gene: TRBJ1-4

CDR3nt: TGTGCCAGCAGCTTAACTCTCGTACGCTACACCTTC
CDR3aa: CASSLTLVRYTF
v_gene: TRBV7-8
d_gene: -
abundance: -
j_gene: TRBJ1-2

CDR3nt: TGTGCCAGCAGCTTCGAGCCAACGCCTGAAGCTTTCTTT
CDR3aa: CASSFEPTPEAFF
v_gene: TRBV7-2
d_gene: -
abundance: -
j_gene: TRBJ1-1

CDR3nt: TGCAGTGCTAGAGCCGGGAGGGGAGCTGTCTTT
CDR3aa: CSARAGRGAVF
v_gene: TRBV20-1
d_gene: -
abundance: -
j_gene: TRBJ1-1

CDR3nt: TGTGCCAGCAGCCTGATAGCGGGTTACTACGAGCAGTACTTC
CDR3aa: CASSLIAGYYEQYF
v_gene: TRBV5-5
d_gene: TRBD2
abundance: few
j_gene: TRBJ2-7

CDR3nt: TGTGCCAGCAGCTCTAGCCGCGCACTAGAGACCCAGTACTTC
CDR3aa: CASSSSRALETQYF
v_gene: TRBV11-2
d_gene: -
abundance: -
j_gene: TRBJ2-5

CDR3nt: TGTGCCAGCAGCCTCGGACAGGGGACCCACAATGAGCAGTTCTTC
CDR3aa: CASSLGQGTHNEQFF
v_gene: TRBV7-9
d_gene: TRBD1
abundance: -
j_gene: TRBJ2-1

CDR3nt: TGCAGCGTTACTCTCAGGGGCACCAACTATGGCTACACCTTC
CDR3aa: CSVTLRGTNYGYTF
v_gene: TRBV29-1
d_gene: -
abundance: -
j_gene: TRBJ1-2

CDR3nt: TGTGCCATCAAGCGGGGGGGTGCAAAAGGGGAGCAGTTCTTC
CDR3aa: CAIKRGGAKGEQFF
v_gene: TRBV10-3
d_gene: TRBD2
abundance: -
j_gene: TRBJ2-1

CDR3nt: TGCACCAGCAGCCAACACAGGGAATTTGACGGCTACACCTTC
CDR3aa: CTSSQHREFDGYTF
v_gene: TRBV1
d_gene: -
abundance: once
j_gene: TRBJ1-2

CDR3nt: TGTGCCAGCAGCCCTCGGGGGGAGGCTTTCTTT
CDR3aa: CASSPRGEAFF
v_gene: TRBV7-9
d_gene: -
abundance: -
j_gene: TRBJ1-1